These 29 T cell receptor beta chains originate from one sample sequenced in a study of shared clonotypes between healthy human individuals (dated by TCRdb to about 2020). The library was prepared using the immunoSEQ multiplex PCR assay. The immuneACCESS repertoire file appears here via TCRdb, limited to in-frame rearrangements. These files lack a portion of the clones; in checked studies, under half of the deficit traces to unresolved V genes, and the cause of the others is not known. The sample table contains about 1 million clones; only one count was recorded for under 80% of them. About 1.5% of the sample lies in the top ten. The sample consisted of memory CD4+ T cells sorted from blood. In the paper's terms, the cell subset or site label means: CD45RA-negative fraction. These TCRs come from a man aged 18-30 years in good health.

This chain connects TRBV5-1 to TRBJ1-1; D gene unclear. V gave up 4 bases and J gave up 7 bases, with 8 bases separating them. Per the germline V gene, CDR1 is SGHRS and CDR2 is YFSETQ. The CDR3 covers 11 residues. CDR3 DNA sequence: TGCGCCAGCAGCACCGGCCGTGAAGCTTTCTTT. Protein: CASSTGREAFF.

This clone was detected only a few times. The chain has TRBV6-1 and TRBJ2-1; 10 bases are a match to TRBD1. The length of the CDR3 is 15 residues. The V segment lost 7 bases and the J segment 2 bases; nucleotides outside the gene matches: 5. Germline V gene sequence: CDR1 MNHNS, CDR2 SASEGT. The CDR3 DNA reads as TGTGCCAGCAAACGGGACAGGGGTCCCTACAATGAGCAGTTCTTC. The encoded protein is CASKRDRGPYNEQFF.

The chain couples TRBV10-1 to TRBJ1-1; D call uncertain. With 4 bases removed from V and 0 bases from J, the gap between germline ends came to 6 bases. The germline CDR1 and CDR2 sequences are WNHNN and SYGVQD (reference sequence). The CDR3 covers 13 residues. The CDR3 DNA is TGCGCCAGCAGTGTCAAGTTGAACACTGAAGCTTTCTTT. Its translation is CASSVKLNTEAFF.

This clone was found a few times. The sample contains more than one DNA sequence encoding this CDR3. J is TRBJ1-1 and V is TRBV28, with D maybe TRBD1 (6 bases). The ends were cut back, 6 bases at V and 1 base at J, with 9 bases in the middle. Germline-derived CDR1 and CDR2 are MDHEN and SYDVKM. The CDR3 has 13 amino acids. The CDR3 bases are TGTGCCAGCAGACGACAGGAGAACACTGAAGCTTTCTTT. Its protein is CASRRQENTEAFF.

The chain joins TRBV6-1 to TRBJ2-2; no definite D call. CDR3 length: 14 amino acids. The germline gives CDR1 MNHNS, CDR2 SASEGT. V gave up 6 bases and J gave up 0 bases, with 8 bases separating them. CDR3 coding DNA: TGTGCCAGCAGGCGCGATACGAACACCGGGGAGCTGTTTTTT. Protein sequence: CASRRDTNTGELFF.

The chain recombines TRBV15 with TRBJ1-1, with a tentative D call TRBD1 (5 bases). Germline V gives CDR1 LNHNV, CDR2 YYDKDF (reference sequence). CDR3 length: 13 amino acids. The ends were cut back, 0 bases at V and 10 bases at J, with 12 bases in the middle. The CDR3 region has the DNA TGTGCCACCAGCAGAGATAACACAGGAGTAGCTTTCTTT. This gives the protein CATSRDNTGVAFF.

This clone was detected a few times. This rearrangement joins TRBV28 to TRBJ2-7, with D possibly matching TRBD1 (7 bases). Trimming left V 6 bases short and J 6 bases short, with 15 bases between. Germline V gene lookup returns CDR1 MDHEN and CDR2 SYDVKM. The length of the CDR3 is 13 residues. This CDR3 reads CASSIWGDSEQYF. CDR3 nucleotides: TGTGCCAGCAGCATTTGGGGGGACAGCGAGCAGTACTTC.

Remarks on this clone: The junction differs from germline at one of its ends, possibly a read error. CDR3 protein: CATSKVSGNTIYF. The CDR3 nucleotides are TGTGCCACTAGTAAAGTATCTGGAAACACCATATATTTT. The chain recombines TRBV19 with TRBJ1-3; the D is unclear. The CDR3 contains 13 residues. Germline CDR1 is LNHDA and CDR2 is SQIVND (reference sequence).

The V gene is TRBV9, the J gene TRBJ2-7; unclear D gene. Trimming took off 0 bases at V and 0 bases at J, with 7 bases between the two ends. Germline V gene lookup returns CDR1 SGDLS and CDR2 YYNGEE. The CDR3 has 14 amino acids. The CDR3 here is CASSVDPDSYEQYF. The DNA for the CDR3 is TGTGCCAGCAGCGTAGATCCGGACTCCTACGAGCAGTACTTC.

This chain joins TRBV11-2 and TRBJ2-1; TRBD2 is a possible D gene (6 bases). V lost 8 bases, J lost 4 bases, and 21 bases lay in between. Germline V lookup: CDR1 SGHAT, CDR2 FQNNGV. The CDR3 is 16 residues long. CDR3 nucleotide sequence: TGTGCCAGCGGGCCAGTTTCGGTAGCGGAGTACAATGAGCAGTTCTTC. It specifies CASGPVSVAEYNEQFF.

This chain connects TRBV28 to TRBJ2-7; 7 bases agree with TRBD2. Trimming cost V 5 bases and J 2 bases; bases outside gene matches: 3. This CDR3 has 13 residues. CDR1 MDHEN and CDR2 SYDVKM come from the germline V gene. The CDR3 DNA reads as TGTGCCAGCAGTGGGGACTACCCCTACGAGCAGTACTTC. Translating gives CASSGDYPYEQYF.

This clone was detected a few times. The chain links TRBV7-9 to TRBJ2-1; 7 nucleotides match TRBD1. V lost 5 bases to trimming and J lost 2 bases; unmatched junction nucleotides: 6. There are 15 residues in the CDR3. The V gene's germline CDR1 is SEHNR and CDR2 FQNEAQ (reference sequence). The CDR3 nucleotides are TGTGCCAGCAGCCCGGGACAGACACCCTACAATGAGCAGTTCTTC. This gives the protein CASSPGQTPYNEQFF.

This chain joins TRBV15 and TRBJ1-1; possible D gene TRBD1, 5 bases. The germline V and J ends were trimmed by 0 bases and 7 bases, with 12 bases remaining between them. This CDR3 has 14 amino acids. The V gene's germline CDR1 is LNHNV and CDR2 YYDKDF (reference sequence). For the CDR3, the DNA is TGTGCCACCAGCAGAGATGGGGGGAGAGGTGAAGCTTTCTTT. Residues: CATSRDGGRGEAFF. Complete variable domain (other parts from reference TRBV15 and TRBJ1-1): DAMVIQNPRYQVTQFGKPVTLSCSQTLNHNVMYWYQQKSSQAPKLLFHYYDKDFNNEADTPDNFQSRRPNTSFCFLDIRSPGLGDTAMYLCATSRDGGRGEAFFGQGTRLTVV.

V is TRBV2 and J is TRBJ1-1; D gene uncertain. CDR1 and CDR2 from the germline V gene are SNHLY and FYNNEI. This CDR3 is 17 amino acids long. The germline V and J ends were trimmed by 6 bases and 0 bases, with 20 bases remaining between them. Here the CDR3 DNA reads TGTGCCAGCAGCGGTCTTTTGGGAGGAGGGATGAACACTGAAGCTTTCTTT. Its protein is CASSGLLGGGMNTEAFF.

This clone is a singleton in its sample. The genes are TRBV7-2 and TRBJ1-1; D unresolved. The CDR3 contains 13 residues. CDR1 is SGHTA, CDR2 FQGNSA, per germline. The ends were cut back, 7 bases at V and 0 bases at J, with 9 bases in the middle. CDR3 loop: CASTEQMNTEAFF. CDR3 DNA: TGTGCCAGCACCGAACAAATGAACACTGAAGCTTTCTTT.

The V call is TRBV9, the J call TRBJ1-6; perhaps TRBD1 as D (5 bases). Deletions cut 4 bases from V and 7 bases from J, with 15 bases between. The CDR3 consists of 15 residues. CDR1 SGDLS and CDR2 YYNGEE come from the germline V gene. The CDR3 reads CASSPEGSWNSPLHF. DNA of the CDR3: TGTGCCAGCAGCCCCGAGGGGAGCTGGAATTCACCCCTCCACTTT.

The chain couples TRBV5-1 to TRBJ2-3; D is ambiguous. The CDR3 extends over 15 amino acids. From germline, CDR1 is SGHRS and CDR2 YFSETQ. With 4 bases removed from V and 1 base from J, the gap between germline ends came to 13 bases. The CDR3 DNA sequence: TGCGCCAGCAGCCTCCAGTTGGGTGGCACAGATACGCAGTATTTT. It yields the protein CASSLQLGGTDTQYF.

V usage is TRBV30 and J usage is TRBJ1-3, with D maybe TRBD1 (6 bases). The V gene's germline CDR1 is GTSNPN and CDR2 SVGIG (reference sequence). The V and J ends lost 0 bases and 0 bases respectively, with 12 bases between them. The CDR3 is 16 amino acids. This CDR3 is CAWSVQAGASGNTIYF. The CDR3 DNA is TGTGCCTGGAGTGTACAGGCAGGGGCCTCTGGAAACACCATATATTTT.

The chain employs TRBV10-2 and TRBJ2-7, with a tentative D call TRBD1 (6 bases). There are 14 residues in the CDR3. The V end lost 3 bases, the J end lost 1 base, and 10 bases lay between the germline ends. From germline, CDR1 is WSHSY and CDR2 SAAADI. In nucleotides, the CDR3 is TGCGCCAGCAGTGATTGGGGGCGATCCTACGAGCAGTACTTC. This sequence encodes CASSDWGRSYEQYF.

The chain joins TRBV10-3 to TRBJ2-3; D is possibly TRBD2 (6 bases). Trimming cost V 3 bases and J 1 base, with 11 bases left between them. The germline V gene has CDR1 ENHRY and CDR2 SYGVKD. The CDR3 is made up of 15 amino acids. CDR3 in amino acids: CAISDGGSRTDTQYF. In nucleotides, the CDR3 is TGTGCCATCAGTGACGGGGGATCTCGCACAGATACGCAGTATTTT.

This chain joins TRBV11-3 and TRBJ2-7; perhaps TRBD1 as D (6 bases). V shed 3 bases and J shed 5 bases, with 17 bases lying between them. CDR1 is SGHNT, CDR2 YENEEA, per germline. CDR3 size: 15 residues. The CDR3 DNA reads TGTGCCAGCAGCTTGGGCAGGGGAAGGTACGACGAGCAGTACTTC. This encodes CASSLGRGRYDEQYF.

This chain connects TRBV27 to TRBJ2-5, with 8 bases matching TRBD1. Trimming removed 0 bases from V and 2 bases from J; junction bases left unmatched: 2. There are 15 residues in the CDR3. Germline lookup yields CDR1 MNHEY and CDR2 SMNVEV (reference sequence). The CDR3, as DNA: TGTGCCAGCAGTTTATCCGGACAGGGACAAGAGACCCAGTACTTC. Residues: CASSLSGQGQETQYF.

The chain carries TRBV9 and TRBJ1-3; D uncertain. The CDR3 covers 16 residues. Germline V gene lookup returns CDR1 SGDLS and CDR2 YYNGEE. The V gene lost 0 bases and the J gene lost 0 bases, with 10 bases spanning the gap. CDR3 region: CASSVDPSNSGNTIYF. In nucleotides, the CDR3 is TGTGCCAGCAGCGTAGATCCCAGTAACTCTGGAAACACCATATATTTT.

The gene calls are TRBV6-5 and TRBJ1-5; no definite D call. Trimming left V 5 bases short and J 6 bases short, with 11 bases between. Germline-derived CDR1 and CDR2 are MNHEY and SVGAGI. The CDR3 loop spans 13 amino acids. The CDR3 DNA follows: TGTGCCAGCAGTCAGTCCCTATTTCAGCCCCAGCATTTT. Its protein is CASSQSLFQPQHF.

Ten or more counts support this clone. This chain uses TRBV9 with TRBJ1-1; D may be TRBD1 (6 bases). The CDR3 consists of 14 residues. V gave up 4 bases and J gave up 1 base, with 11 bases separating them. Germline V CDR1 and CDR2: SGDLS, YYNGEE. The CDR3 region has the DNA TGTGCCAGCAGCCATGACAGGACGAACACTGAAGCTTTCTTT. It translates to CASSHDRTNTEAFF.

The chain carries TRBV5-1 and TRBJ2-5; 13 nucleotides line up with TRBD2. The J segment lost 5 bases and the V segment lost 6 bases, leaving 10 bases of the junction unmatched. This CDR3 has 16 residues. Germline CDR1 is SGHRS and CDR2 is YFSETQ. CDR3: CASTGLAGTQVETQYF. Written as DNA, the CDR3 is TGCGCCAGCACGGGACTAGCGGGGACGCAGGTGGAGACCCAGTACTTC.

The genes are TRBV5-6 and TRBJ1-3, with 8 bases aligning to TRBD1. The CDR3 extends over 14 amino acids. With V trimmed by 0 bases and J by 4 bases, 0 bases remained unmatched. Germline V gene sequence: CDR1 SGHDT, CDR2 YYEEEE. As DNA, the CDR3 is TGTGCCAGCAGCTTGGGACAGGGGGGAAACACCATATATTTT. Translated, it gives CASSLGQGGNTIYF.

This clone was seen repeatedly, ten times or more. V gene TRBV28 combines with J gene TRBJ2-3, with 7 bases lining up with TRBD1. Germline CDR1 and CDR2: MDHEN and SYDVKM. The CDR3 is 15 amino acids. The V gene end was trimmed by 6 bases and the J gene end by 2 bases; junction bases not matched to a gene: 8. Here the CDR3 DNA reads TGTGCCAGCAGGCCACAGGGGATCCACACAGATACGCAGTATTTT. Amino acid sequence: CASRPQGIHTDTQYF.

V and J are TRBV18 and TRBJ1-3; the D is unclear. V shed 1 base and J shed 0 bases, with 7 bases lying between them. This CDR3 spans 15 amino acids. Germline values: CDR1 KGHSH, CDR2 LQKENI. CDR3: CASSPRSSSGNTIYF. The CDR3 nucleotides read TGTGCCAGCTCACCACGCAGCAGCTCTGGAAACACCATATATTTT.